Below, one T cell receptor beta chain is given with its context. V dropped 4 bases and J dropped 2; count of bases not matched to a gene: 4. Per the germline V gene, CDR1 is SGDLS and CDR2 is YYNGEE. The CDR3 has 14 residues. This sample is part of a study of blood T cell repertoires in COVID-19. Study background: The United States, Italy and Spain provided the acute and convalescent COVID-19 samples. From T cells, B-cell-depleted T cells, or PBMCs came the material, which was cDNA or gDNA.

Methods used by the authors: Reference gene primers were amplified, and this amplification served to estimate nucleated cell counts. TCRdb's copy holds only in-frame clones and misses some; the assay was immunoSEQ multiplex PCR. That table supplies the V and J calls and clone size; D and trimming were determined from the DNA. The table records around 30,000 clones, roughly 84% of them present only once. Material for sequencing was peripheral blood. The chain has TRBV9 and TRBJ1-2, with TRBD1 identical over 8 bases. The sequence derives from a human donor in a cohort sampled during active COVID-19. For the CDR3, the DNA is TGTGCCAGCAGCCCACAGGGGGAGAACTATGGCTACACCTTC. It specifies CASSPQGENYGYTF.